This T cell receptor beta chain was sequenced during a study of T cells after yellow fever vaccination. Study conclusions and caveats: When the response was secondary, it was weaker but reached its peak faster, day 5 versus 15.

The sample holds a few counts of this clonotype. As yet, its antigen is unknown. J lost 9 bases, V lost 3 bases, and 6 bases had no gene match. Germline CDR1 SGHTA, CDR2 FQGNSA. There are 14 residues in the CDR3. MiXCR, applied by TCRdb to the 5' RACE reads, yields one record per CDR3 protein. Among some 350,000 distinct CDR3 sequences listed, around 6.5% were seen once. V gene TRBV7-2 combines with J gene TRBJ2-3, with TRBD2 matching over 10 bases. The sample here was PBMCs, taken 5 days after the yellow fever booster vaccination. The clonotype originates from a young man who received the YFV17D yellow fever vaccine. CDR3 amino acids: CASSFTGTSATQYF. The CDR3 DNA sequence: TGTGCCAGCAGCTTCACCGGGACTAGCGCGACGCAGTATTTT.